This T cell receptor beta chain is drawn from a study of T cells in localized non-small cell lung cancer (TCRdb year 2020). Notes on the research overall: The study examined T cell repertoires in roughly 240 patients with early-stage NSCLC and compared tumors with uninvolved tumor-adjacent lungs. All 250 or so NSCLC patients in the cohort were treatment-naive and had localized lung tumors that were resected. A mean age of about 66 years was recorded for the NSCLC patients, of whom more than 120 were male and 90 to 110 were female. On the study overall, not on this receptor specifically: Because the study design was exploratory, TCR variables were selected using unadjusted p-values without false-discovery rate correction. Uninvolved tumor-adjacent lung showed the highest T cell clonality, higher than tumor, which suggests more focused antigenic responses in the uninvolved tumor-adjacent lung. Multi-region tumor sequencing was not performed, so intratumor heterogeneity could not be excluded. Longer overall survival was associated with higher T cell density in blood, whereas shorter survival was associated with higher clonality in adjacent lung. A median of 57 of the top 100 tumor clones were detected in paired uninvolved adjacent lung, and 28 of these tumor clones were also found among the top 100 clones of the paired uninvolved adjacent lung.

At diagnosis, peripheral blood, uninvolved tumor-adjacent lung and tumor were collected and were preserved as a mix of fresh-frozen and FFPE material. For TCR repertoire profiling, blood samples were analyzed as peripheral blood mononuclear cells. From V the trimming removes 5 bases and from J it removes 6 bases, while the gene matches leave 10 bases of the junction unaccounted for. The germline V gene provides CDR1 LGHNA and CDR2 YNFKEQ. The CDR3 runs 15 amino acids, cysteine and phenylalanine included. Here the CDR3 DNA is all that survives: 45 bases in frame from base 1. The immunoSEQ Assay was used to sequence TCR beta CDR3 regions from DNA. The paper's data handling went like this. T cell density was computed as TCR beta template counts normalized to usable DNA estimated by amplifying housekeeping genes. Richness was estimated using the preseqR package, with extrapolation to 400,000 templates for PBMC samples and to 120,000 templates for tissue samples. Clonality was defined as one minus Pielou's evenness. Tissue-enriched TCRs were identified by differential abundance testing using productive amino-acid clonotypes, minimum total count 5 and alpha 0.1. Repertoire overlap between compartments was quantified with the Jaccard Index and Morisita Overlap Index. GLIPH grouped TCR beta CDR3s together with public tetramer-defined viral CDR3s, and a viral motif had to include at least three viral sequences and show V-gene enrichment. What TCRdb holds here is the immuneACCESS table cut down to in-frame rearrangements. Part of the clones is not present; checked against another copy, under half of the missing clones reflect an unresolved V gene, and the others are unexplained. The DNA gave D and trimming, while V, J and clone size come from that table. The sample contains some 90,000 clones, roughly 89% of them found a single time. The ten largest clonotypes hold 15% of the sample.

Concerning this clone itself: This clone's antigen is unknown. Nothing much larger sits one base from this clone, and base qualities are not available.

The V and J genes are TRBV4-2 and TRBJ2-5; 9 central bases correspond to TRBD2. This specimen was peripheral blood, taken before any cancer treatment. The TCR sequence derives from a man aged 35 to 69 with stage I squamous cell lung carcinoma. CDR3 loop: CASSNPGTSTQTQYF. The DNA sequence is given as TGTGCCAGCAGCAACCCCGGGACTAGCACGCAGACCCAGTACTTC.